The source of this T cell receptor beta chain is a study of shared clonotypes between healthy human individuals. CD45RO negativity and positive selection for CCR7 defined naive CD8 cells, a population that excluded terminally differentiated effector memory CD45RA+ cells. Points from the study as a whole: Clonotypes shared by all four donors outscored non-shared clonotypes in generation probability.

Concerning this clone: What it binds is unknown.

Researchers ran the assay at a deep level. As processed by the authors: Filtering differed since immunoSEQ provided only junctions, with no quality scores. TCRdb keeps only in-frame clones here, not all; method: immunoSEQ multiplex PCR. That table supplies the V and J calls and clone size; D and trimming were determined from the DNA. This sample yields 2 million to 2.5 million clones, of which over 85% are seen a single time; roughly 1.1% belongs to the top ten. Trimming removed 4 bases from V and 6 bases from J; junction bases left unmatched: 13. The CDR3 loop spans 16 amino acids. Germline CDR1 is MNHEY and CDR2 is SVGAGI.

The TCR comes from a man aged 18 to 35 in good health. Material: naive CD8+ T cells sorted from blood. This chain links TRBV6-5 with TRBJ1-1; 8 nucleotides align to TRBD1. DNA for the CDR3: TGTGCCAGCAGTTCCCTCACCCCTCAGGGGGCCTCTGAAGCTTTCTTT. As protein: CASSSLTPQGASEAFF.